This paragraph covers one T cell receptor (beta chain) sequence. At one end, the junction sequence differs from germline, possibly due to a read error. This specimen comes from a study of blood T cells in healthy people across ages. The CDR3 runs to 14 residues. Germline V lookup: CDR1 DFQATT, CDR2 SNEGSKA (reference sequence). Then a second PCR, running roughly 7 to 12 cycles, was carried out with a sample-barcoded 5' primer and a J-beta primer mix. A tag from a template-switch adaptor with 12 random nucleotides marked each cDNA molecule. TCRdb reprocessed the 5' RACE reads via MiXCR and lists one record per CDR3 protein. The sample yields some 1 million distinct CDR3 sequences, more than 35% seen once.

The origin of this receptor is a woman between 55 and 75 years old in good health. The chain has TRBV20-1 and TRBJ1-5, with unresolved D. Sequencing was performed on blood. In DNA, the CDR3 is TGCAGTGCTAGAGTTCGGACGGGCAATCAGCCCCCGCATTTT. Amino acid sequence: CSARVRTGNQPPHF.